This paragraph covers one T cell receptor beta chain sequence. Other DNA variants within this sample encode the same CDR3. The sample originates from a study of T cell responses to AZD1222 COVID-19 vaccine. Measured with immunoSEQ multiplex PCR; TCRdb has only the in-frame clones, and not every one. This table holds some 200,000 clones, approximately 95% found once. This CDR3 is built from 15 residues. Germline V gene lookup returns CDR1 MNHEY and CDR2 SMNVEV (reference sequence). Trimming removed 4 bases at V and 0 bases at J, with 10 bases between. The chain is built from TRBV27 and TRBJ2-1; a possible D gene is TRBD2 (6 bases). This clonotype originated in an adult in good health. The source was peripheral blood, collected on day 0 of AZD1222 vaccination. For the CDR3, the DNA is TGTGCCAGCAGTTCGACCGGGAGCTCCTACAATGAGCAGTTCTTC. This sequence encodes CASSSTGSSYNEQFF.